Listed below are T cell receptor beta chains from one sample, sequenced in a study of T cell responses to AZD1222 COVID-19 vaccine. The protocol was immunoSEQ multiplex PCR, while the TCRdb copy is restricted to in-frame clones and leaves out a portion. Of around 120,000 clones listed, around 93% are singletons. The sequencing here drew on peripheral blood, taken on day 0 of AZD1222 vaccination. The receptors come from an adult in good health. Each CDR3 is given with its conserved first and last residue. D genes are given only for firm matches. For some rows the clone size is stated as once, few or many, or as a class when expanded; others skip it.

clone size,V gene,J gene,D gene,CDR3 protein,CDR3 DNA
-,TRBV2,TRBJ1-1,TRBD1,CASAGQWNTEAFF,TGTGCCAGCGCGGGACAGTGGAACACTGAAGCTTTCTTT
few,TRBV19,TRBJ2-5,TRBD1,CASSPRTGYQETQYF,TGTGCCAGTAGTCCGAGGACAGGGTACCAAGAGACCCAGTACTTC
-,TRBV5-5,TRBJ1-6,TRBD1,CASSWGQGNSPLHF,TGTGCCAGCAGCTGGGGACAGGGTAATTCACCCCTCCACTTT
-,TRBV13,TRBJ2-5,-,CASSLRDWGKETQYF,TGTGCCAGCAGCTTAAGGGACTGGGGAAAAGAAACCCAGTACTTC
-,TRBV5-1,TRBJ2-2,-,CASSPPVGGEAVGELFF,TGCGCCAGCAGCCCCCCGGTGGGGGGAGAGGCGGTCGGGGAGCTGTTTTTT
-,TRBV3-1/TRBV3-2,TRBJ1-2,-,CASSPSGLRYGYTF,TGTGCCAGCAGCCCCAGCGGGCTACGGTATGGCTACACCTTC
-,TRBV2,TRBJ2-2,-,CASSTTGGLVEGGELFF,TGTGCCAGCAGTACCACCGGGGGGCTAGTGGAAGGCGGGGAGCTGTTTTTT
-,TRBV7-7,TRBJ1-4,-,CASSLGTSTNEKLFF,TGTGCTAGCAGCTTAGGAACATCAACTAATGAAAAACTGTTTTTT
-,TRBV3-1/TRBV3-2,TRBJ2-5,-,CASSQDRRETQYF,TGTGCCAGCAGCCAAGATCGTCGGGAGACCCAGTACTTC
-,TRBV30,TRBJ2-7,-,CAWSAPLHGLAYEQYF,TGTGCCTGGAGTGCCCCCTTGCATGGCCTCGCCTACGAGCAGTACTTC
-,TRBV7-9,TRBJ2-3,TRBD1,CASRPTGGGTDTQYF,TGTGCCAGCAGACCTACAGGGGGTGGCACAGATACGCAGTATTTT